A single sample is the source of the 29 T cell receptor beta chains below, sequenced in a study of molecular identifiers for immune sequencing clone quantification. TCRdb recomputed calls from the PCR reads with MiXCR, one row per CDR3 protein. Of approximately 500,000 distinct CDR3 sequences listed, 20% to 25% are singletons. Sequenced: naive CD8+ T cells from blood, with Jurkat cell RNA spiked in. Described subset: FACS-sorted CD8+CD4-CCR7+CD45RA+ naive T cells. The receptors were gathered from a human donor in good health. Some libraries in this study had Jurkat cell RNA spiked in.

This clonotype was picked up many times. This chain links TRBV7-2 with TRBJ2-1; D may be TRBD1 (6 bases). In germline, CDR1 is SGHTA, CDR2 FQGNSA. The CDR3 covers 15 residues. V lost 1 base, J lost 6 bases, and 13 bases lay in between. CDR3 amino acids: CASSLGERGSNEQFF. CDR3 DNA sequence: TGTGCCAGCAGCTTAGGGGAGAGGGGGTCCAATGAGCAGTTCTTC.

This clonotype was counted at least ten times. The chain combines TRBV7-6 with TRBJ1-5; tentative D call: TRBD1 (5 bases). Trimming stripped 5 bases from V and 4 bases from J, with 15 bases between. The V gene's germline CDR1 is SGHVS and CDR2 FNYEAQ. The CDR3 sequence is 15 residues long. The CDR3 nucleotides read TGTGCCAGCAGCCCAGGGCGGGGGGGAAATCAGCCCCAGCATTTT. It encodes CASSPGRGGNQPQHF.

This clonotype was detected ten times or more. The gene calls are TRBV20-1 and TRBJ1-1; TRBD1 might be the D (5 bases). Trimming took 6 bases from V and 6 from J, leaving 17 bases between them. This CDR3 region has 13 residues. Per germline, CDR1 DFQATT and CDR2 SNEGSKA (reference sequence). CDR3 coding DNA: TGCAGTGCAAACCTGGCAGGGTTTCCTGAAGCTTTCTTT. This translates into CSANLAGFPEAFF.

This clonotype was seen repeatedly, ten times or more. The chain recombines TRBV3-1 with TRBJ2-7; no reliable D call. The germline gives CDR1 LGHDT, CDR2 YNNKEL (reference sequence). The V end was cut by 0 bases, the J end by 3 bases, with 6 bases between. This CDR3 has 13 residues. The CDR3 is CASSQEGNYEQYF. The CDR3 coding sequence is TGTGCCAGCAGCCAAGAAGGGAACTACGAGCAGTACTTC.

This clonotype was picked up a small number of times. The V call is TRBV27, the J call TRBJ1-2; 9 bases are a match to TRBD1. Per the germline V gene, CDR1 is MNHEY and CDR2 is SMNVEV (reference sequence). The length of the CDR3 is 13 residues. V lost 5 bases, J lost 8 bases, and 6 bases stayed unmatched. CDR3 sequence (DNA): TGTGCCAGCAGTGTCGGGACAGGGTTGGGCTACACCTTC. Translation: CASSVGTGLGYTF.

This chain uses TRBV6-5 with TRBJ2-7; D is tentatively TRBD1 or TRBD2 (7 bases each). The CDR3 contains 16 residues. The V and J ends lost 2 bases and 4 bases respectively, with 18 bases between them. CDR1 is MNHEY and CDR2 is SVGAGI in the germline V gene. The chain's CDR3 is CASSYGSGGGFYEQYF. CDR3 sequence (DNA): TGTGCCAGCAGTTACGGGTCAGGGGGGGGGTTTTACGAGCAGTACTTC.

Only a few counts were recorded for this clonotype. The CDR3 DNA sequence: TGCGCCAGCAGCCAAGAACGGCAGGGTGTCTATGGCTACACCTTC. Protein product: CASSQERQGVYGYTF. V is TRBV4-3 and J is TRBJ1-2; tentatively, D is TRBD1 (5 bases). V was cut by 0 bases and J by 4 bases, with 12 bases left in between. Germline CDR1 is LGHNA and CDR2 is YSLEER. This CDR3 contains 15 residues.

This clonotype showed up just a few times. The CDR3 bases are TGTGCCAGCAGTTCGACAGTTATTAGCACAGATACGCAGTATTTT. The encoded protein is CASSSTVISTDTQYF. This rearrangement joins TRBV27 to TRBJ2-3, with D possibly matching TRBD1 (5 bases). Germline V gene lookup returns CDR1 MNHEY and CDR2 SMNVEV (reference sequence). V was shortened by 4 bases and J by 0 bases, with 11 bases between the two germline ends. The CDR3 has 15 amino acids.

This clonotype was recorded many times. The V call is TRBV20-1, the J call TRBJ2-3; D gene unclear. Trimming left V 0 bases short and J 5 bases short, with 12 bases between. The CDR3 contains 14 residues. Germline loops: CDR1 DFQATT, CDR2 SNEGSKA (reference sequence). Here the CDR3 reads CSARDQASVDTQYF. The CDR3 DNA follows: TGCAGTGCTAGAGATCAGGCGTCGGTAGATACGCAGTATTTT.

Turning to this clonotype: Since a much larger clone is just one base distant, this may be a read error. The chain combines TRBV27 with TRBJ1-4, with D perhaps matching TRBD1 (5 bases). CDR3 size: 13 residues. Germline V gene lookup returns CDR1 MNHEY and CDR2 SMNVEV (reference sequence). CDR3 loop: CAGSLAQGEKLFF. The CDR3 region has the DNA TGTGCCGGCAGTTTGGCGCAGGGAGAAAAACTGTTTTTT.

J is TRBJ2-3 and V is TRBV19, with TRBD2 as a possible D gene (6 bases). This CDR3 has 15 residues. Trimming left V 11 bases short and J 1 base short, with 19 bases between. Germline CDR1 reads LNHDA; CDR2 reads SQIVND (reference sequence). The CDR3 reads CASTFSGTGTDTQYF. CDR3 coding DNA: TGTGCCTCAACCTTCTCCGGGACTGGCACAGATACGCAGTATTTT.

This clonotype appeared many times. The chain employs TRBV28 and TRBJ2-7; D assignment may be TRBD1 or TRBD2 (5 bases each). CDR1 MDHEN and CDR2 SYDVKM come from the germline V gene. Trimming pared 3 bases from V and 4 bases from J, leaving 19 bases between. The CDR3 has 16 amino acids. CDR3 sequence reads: CASSFYDRTGGYEQYF. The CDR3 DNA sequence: TGTGCCAGCAGTTTTTATGACAGAACAGGCGGGTACGAGCAGTACTTC.

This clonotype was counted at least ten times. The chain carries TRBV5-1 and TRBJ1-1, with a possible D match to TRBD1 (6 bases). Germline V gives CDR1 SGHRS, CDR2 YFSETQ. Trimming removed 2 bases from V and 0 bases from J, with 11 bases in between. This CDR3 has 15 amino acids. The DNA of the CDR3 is TGCGCCAGCAGCTTTTCCCAGGGGATGAACACTGAAGCTTTCTTT. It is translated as CASSFSQGMNTEAFF.

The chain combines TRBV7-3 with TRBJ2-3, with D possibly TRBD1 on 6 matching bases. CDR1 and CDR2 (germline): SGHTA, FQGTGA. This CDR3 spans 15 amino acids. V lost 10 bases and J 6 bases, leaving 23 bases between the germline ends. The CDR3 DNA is TGTGCCACGGCCCCCACAGGGCCCAGCTACGATACGCAGTATTTT. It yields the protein CATAPTGPSYDTQYF.

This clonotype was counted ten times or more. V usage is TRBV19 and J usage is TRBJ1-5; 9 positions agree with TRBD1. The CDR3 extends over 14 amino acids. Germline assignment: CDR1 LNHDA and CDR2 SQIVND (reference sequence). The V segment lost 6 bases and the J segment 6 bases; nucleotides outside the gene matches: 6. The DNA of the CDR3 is TGTGCCAGTAGGATACAGGGGGCTGGTCAGCCCCAGCATTTT. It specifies CASRIQGAGQPQHF.

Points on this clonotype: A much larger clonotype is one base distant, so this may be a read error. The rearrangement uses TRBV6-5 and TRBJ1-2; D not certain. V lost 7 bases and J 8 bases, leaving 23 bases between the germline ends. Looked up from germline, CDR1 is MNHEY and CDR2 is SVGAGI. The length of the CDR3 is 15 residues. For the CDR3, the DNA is TGTGCCAGCACCCCCCTTGCCGTTTGGACGGGGGGCTACACCTTC. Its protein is CASTPLAVWTGGYTF.

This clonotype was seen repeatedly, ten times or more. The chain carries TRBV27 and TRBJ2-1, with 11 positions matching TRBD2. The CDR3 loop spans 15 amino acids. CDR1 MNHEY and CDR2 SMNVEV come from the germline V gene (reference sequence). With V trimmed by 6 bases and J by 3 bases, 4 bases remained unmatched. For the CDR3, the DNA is TGTGCCAGCAGCATGGGACTAGCGGACTACAATGAGCAGTTCTTC. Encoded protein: CASSMGLADYNEQFF.

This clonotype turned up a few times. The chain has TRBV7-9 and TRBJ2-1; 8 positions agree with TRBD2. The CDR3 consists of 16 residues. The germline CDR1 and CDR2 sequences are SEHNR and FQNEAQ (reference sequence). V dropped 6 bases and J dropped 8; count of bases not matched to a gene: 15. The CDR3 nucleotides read TGTGCCAGCAGTTCACCCCCCACGGGACTAGTCGATGAGCAGTTCTTC. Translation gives CASSSPPTGLVDEQFF.

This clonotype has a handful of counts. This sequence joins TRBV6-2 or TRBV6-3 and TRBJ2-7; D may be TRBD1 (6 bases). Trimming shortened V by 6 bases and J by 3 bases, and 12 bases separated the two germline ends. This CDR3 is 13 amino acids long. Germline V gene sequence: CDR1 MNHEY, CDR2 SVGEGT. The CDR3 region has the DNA TGTGCCAGCAGCAGGACAGTCGACTACGAGCAGTACTTC. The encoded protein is CASSRTVDYEQYF.

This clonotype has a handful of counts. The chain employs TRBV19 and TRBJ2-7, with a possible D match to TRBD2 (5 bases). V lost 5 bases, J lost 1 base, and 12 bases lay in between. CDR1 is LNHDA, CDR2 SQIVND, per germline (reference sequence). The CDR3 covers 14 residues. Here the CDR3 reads CASSYRGASYEQYF. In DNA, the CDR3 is TGTGCCAGTAGTTACCGGGGTGCTTCCTACGAGCAGTACTTC.

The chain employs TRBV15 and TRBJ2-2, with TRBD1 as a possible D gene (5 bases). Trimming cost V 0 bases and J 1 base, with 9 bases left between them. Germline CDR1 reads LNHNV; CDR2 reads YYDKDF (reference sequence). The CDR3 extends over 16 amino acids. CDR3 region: CATSRDRQLNTGELFF. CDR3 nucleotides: TGTGCCACCAGCAGAGATCGACAGTTGAACACCGGGGAGCTGTTTTTT.

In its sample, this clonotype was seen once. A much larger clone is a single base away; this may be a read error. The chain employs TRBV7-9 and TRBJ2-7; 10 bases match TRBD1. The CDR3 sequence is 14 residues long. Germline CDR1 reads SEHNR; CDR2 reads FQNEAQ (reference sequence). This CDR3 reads CAGSSQGQGNEQYF. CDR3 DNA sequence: TGTGCCGGCAGCTCCCAGGGACAGGGGAACGAGCAGTACTTC.

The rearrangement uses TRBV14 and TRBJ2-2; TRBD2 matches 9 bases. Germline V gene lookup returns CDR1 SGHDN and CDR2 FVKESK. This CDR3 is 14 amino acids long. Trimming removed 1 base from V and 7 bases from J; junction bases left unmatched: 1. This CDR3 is CASSQVAGVGELFF. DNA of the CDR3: TGTGCCAGCAGCCAAGTAGCGGGAGTCGGGGAGCTGTTTTTT.

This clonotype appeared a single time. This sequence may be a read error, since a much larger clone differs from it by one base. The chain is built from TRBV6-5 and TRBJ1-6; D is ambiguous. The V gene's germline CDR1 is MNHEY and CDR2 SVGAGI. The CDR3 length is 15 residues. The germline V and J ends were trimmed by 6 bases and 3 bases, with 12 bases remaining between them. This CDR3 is CASRRLTFYNSPLHF. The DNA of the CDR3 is TGTGCCAGCAGACGGCTGACATTCTATAATTCACCCCTCCACTTT.

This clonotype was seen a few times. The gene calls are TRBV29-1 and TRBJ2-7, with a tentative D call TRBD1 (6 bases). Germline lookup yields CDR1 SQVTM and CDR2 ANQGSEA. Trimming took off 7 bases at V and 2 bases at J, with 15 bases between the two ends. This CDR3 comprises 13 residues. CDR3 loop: CSATGTQTYEQYF. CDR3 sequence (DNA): TGCAGCGCTACCGGGACACAAACCTACGAGCAGTACTTC.

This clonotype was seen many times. The CDR3 nucleotides read TGCAGCGTTCTGGGGACCCTAAGGGAGCAGTACTTC. The encoded protein is CSVLGTLREQYF. V is TRBV29-1 and J is TRBJ2-7, with D perhaps given as TRBD1 or TRBD2 (5 bases each). This CDR3 spans 12 amino acids. Trimming stripped 5 bases from V and 7 bases from J, with 15 bases between. CDR1 and CDR2 from the germline V gene are SQVTM and ANQGSEA.

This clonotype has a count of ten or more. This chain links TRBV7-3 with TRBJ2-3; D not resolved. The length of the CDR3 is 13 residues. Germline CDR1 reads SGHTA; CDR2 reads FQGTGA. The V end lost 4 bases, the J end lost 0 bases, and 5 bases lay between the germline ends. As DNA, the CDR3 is TGTGCCAGCAGCTGGCAGAGCACAGATACGCAGTATTTT. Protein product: CASSWQSTDTQYF.

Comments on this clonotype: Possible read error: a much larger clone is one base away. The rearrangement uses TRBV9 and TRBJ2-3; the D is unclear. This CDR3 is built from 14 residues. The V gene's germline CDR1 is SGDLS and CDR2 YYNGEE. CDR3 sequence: CASGVGAGADTQYF. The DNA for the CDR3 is TGTGCCAGCGGCGTAGGTGCAGGTGCAGATACGCAGTATTTT.

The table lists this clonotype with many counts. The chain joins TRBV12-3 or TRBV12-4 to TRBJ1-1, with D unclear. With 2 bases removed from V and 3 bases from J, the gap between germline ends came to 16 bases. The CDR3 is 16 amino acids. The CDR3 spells CASSLYVRQSDTEAFF. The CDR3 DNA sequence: TGTGCCAGCAGTTTATATGTCCGGCAGAGCGACACTGAAGCTTTCTTT.